Below are 9 T cell receptor beta chains sequenced from a single sample in a study of identical twins. One entry per CDR3 protein results from TCRdb running MiXCR on the 5' RACE reads. The sample holds around 300,000 distinct CDR3 sequences, 6.5% to 9.5% seen once. The sample was also reused in another study, on yellow fever vaccine responses in identical twins.

The sequenced sample was memory (CD45RO+) T cells sorted from blood. These receptors all stem from a woman aged 18-29 years in good health.

The V and J genes are TRBV13 and TRBJ2-1; 13 nucleotides agree with TRBD2. Germline assignment: CDR1 PRHDT and CDR2 FYEKMQ (reference sequence). This CDR3 region has 17 residues. V was clipped by 4 bases and J by 7 bases; unmatched bases: 10. The CDR3 is CASSSTLLAGGRNEQFF. The DNA of the CDR3 is TGTGCCAGCAGCTCCACCTTACTAGCGGGGGGGCGGAATGAGCAGTTCTTC.

This chain connects TRBV4-1 to TRBJ2-7; maybe TRBD1 (6 bases). The V end lost 1 base, the J end lost 4 bases, and 20 bases lay between the germline ends. CDR3 size: 17 residues. Germline CDR1 MGHRA, CDR2 YSYEKL. In DNA, the CDR3 is TGCGCCAGCAGCCAAGGGGACAAGCGGACCAAGGGGTACGAGCAGTACTTC. Protein product: CASSQGDKRTKGYEQYF.

There are many counts of this clonotype. The chain joins TRBV5-5 to TRBJ1-1; the D gene is possibly TRBD1 (6 bases). The V end was cut by 5 bases, the J end by 5 bases, with 13 bases between. Looked up from germline, CDR1 is SGHKS and CDR2 is YYEKEE (reference sequence). The CDR3 length is 13 residues. The CDR3 sequence is CASRWGAQTEAFF. The CDR3, as DNA: TGTGCCAGCAGGTGGGGGGCTCAGACTGAAGCTTTCTTT.

The J gene is TRBJ2-7, the V gene TRBV20-1; no clear D. Germline V gene sequence: CDR1 DFQATT, CDR2 SNEGSKA (reference sequence). The CDR3 spans 14 residues. Trimming took off 0 bases at V and 1 base at J, with 10 bases between the two ends. The CDR3 DNA is TGCAGTGCTAGAGATCCTGGGGTTTCCTACGAGCAGTACTTC. Translation: CSARDPGVSYEQYF.

This clonotype was counted many times. V gene TRBV7-6 combines with J gene TRBJ2-1, with a tentative D call TRBD1 (5 bases). V lost 6 bases and J 3 bases, leaving 15 bases between the germline ends. The CDR3 length is 15 residues. In germline, CDR1 is SGHVS, CDR2 FNYEAQ. This CDR3 reads CASSITDKSYNEQFF. The CDR3 DNA reads TGTGCCAGCAGTATTACGGACAAAAGCTACAATGAGCAGTTCTTC.

This clonotype was counted ten times or more. The CDR3 spells CASSPSEYEQFF. For the CDR3, the DNA is TGTGCCAGCAGCCCCTCGGAGTATGAGCAGTTCTTC. The chain employs TRBV7-6 and TRBJ2-1; D unresolved. CDR1 is SGHVS and CDR2 is FNYEAQ in the germline V gene. The V and J ends lost 5 bases and 8 bases respectively, with 10 bases between them. The CDR3 covers 12 residues.

The genes are TRBV2 and TRBJ1-1, with a weak D call TRBD1 (6 bases). CDR1 SNHLY and CDR2 FYNNEI come from the germline V gene. This CDR3 is built from 13 residues. V gave up 2 bases and J gave up 8 bases, with 12 bases separating them. CDR3 coding DNA: TGTGCCAGCAGTGAACTCCCAGGGGACGAAGCTTTCTTT. This sequence encodes CASSELPGDEAFF.

The chain combines TRBV3-1 with TRBJ1-1; D ambiguous. The length of the CDR3 is 13 residues. Trimming pared 2 bases from V and 5 bases from J, leaving 9 bases between. From germline, CDR1 is LGHDT and CDR2 YNNKEL (reference sequence). The CDR3 is CASSQRGSTEAFF. The CDR3 DNA reads as TGTGCCAGCAGCCAACGGGGATCTACTGAAGCTTTCTTT. Variable domain in full (rest from reference TRBV3-1 and TRBJ1-1): DTAVSQTPKYLVTQMGNDKSIKCEQNLGHDTMYWYKQDSKKFLKIMFSYNNKELIINETVPNRFSPKSPDKAHLNLHINSLELGDSAVYFCASSQRGSTEAFFGQGTRLTVV.

This clonotype was observed at least ten times. This sequence joins TRBV12-3 or TRBV12-4 and TRBJ2-5, with a weak D call TRBD1 (6 bases). V was shortened by 6 bases and J by 0 bases, with 14 bases between the two germline ends. The CDR3 length is 15 residues. The CDR3 DNA sequence: TGTGCCAGCAGGCGTGGACAGAGCCACCAAGAGACCCAGTACTTC. Amino acid sequence: CASRRGQSHQETQYF.